Listed below are T cell receptor beta chains from one sample, sequenced in a study of OX40 agonist ivuxolimab in advanced cancers. Profiling relied on immunoSEQ multiplex PCR, and the TCRdb table lists in-frame clones only, not all of them. The table has 95,000 to 120,000 clones, less than 95% seen once; the top ten hold around 0.61%. This specimen consisted of CD4+ or CD8+ T cells sorted from blood, obtained in a trial of the OX40 agonist ivuxolimab. These receptors were taken from an adult with an advanced solid tumor such as melanoma, head and neck, liver or kidney cancer. Both conserved end residues are part of each CDR3. The D gene is left open where the match is weak.

J	V	D	DNA	CDR3
TRBJ2-7	TRBV5-1	-	TGCGCCAGCAGCAATGGAGGGACGGCCGCCTACGAGCAGTACTTC	CASSNGGTAAYEQYF
TRBJ2-7	TRBV5-5	-	TGTGCCAGCAGCCGGGACGGACTCTACGAGCAGTACTTC	CASSRDGLYEQYF
TRBJ2-3	TRBV5-1	TRBD2	TGCGCCAGCAGCTTGTTAGCGGGAACCACCACAGATACGCAGTATTTT	CASSLLAGTTTDTQYF
TRBJ2-5	TRBV30	-	TGTGCCTGGAGTGGCAGGGGTGGGCAAGAGACCCAGTACTTC	CAWSGRGGQETQYF
TRBJ1-2	TRBV7-8	-	TGTGCCAGCAGCTTACGAAGGACCGATGGCTACACCTTC	CASSLRRTDGYTF
TRBJ2-1	TRBV7-3	-	TGTGCCAGCAGCTTAAATGCGGGTGAGCAGTTCTTC	CASSLNAGEQFF
TRBJ2-3	TRBV27	-	TGTGCCAGCAGTTTACCGGGCACAGATACGCAGTATTTT	CASSLPGTDTQYF
TRBJ2-7	TRBV11-2	TRBD2	TGTGCCAGCAGCTACCTGGAGGGGACTAGCTACGAGCAGTACTTC	CASSYLEGTSYEQYF
TRBJ2-7	TRBV11-2	TRBD2	TGTGCCAGCAGCTCCCAGACTAGCGGGGTTGAGCAGTACTTC	CASSSQTSGVEQYF
TRBJ1-4	TRBV30	-	TGTGCCTGGAATGGGGCAGGGGCTAATGAAAAACTGTTTTTT	CAWNGAGANEKLFF
TRBJ2-1	TRBV19	-	TGTGCCAGTAAACCATCGGGGCGGAGCTCCTACAATGAGCAGTTCTTC	CASKPSGRSSYNEQFF
TRBJ1-6	TRBV5-1	TRBD1	TGCGCCAGCAGCCCCGGGACAGAAAATTCACCCCTCCACTTT	CASSPGTENSPLHF